This entry is about one T cell receptor (beta chain). The data are from a study of blood T cell repertoires in COVID-19. V was trimmed by 6 bases and J by 2 bases, leaving 5 bases between them. This CDR3 spans 12 amino acids. Measured with immunoSEQ multiplex PCR; TCRdb has only the in-frame clones, and not every one. The sample holds 43,000 or so clones, about nine tenths seen once. Material: peripheral blood. This TCR was recovered from a woman at least 80 years old with active COVID-19. The chain is built from TRBV12-3 or TRBV12-4 and TRBJ2-1; no clear D. For the CDR3, the DNA is TGTGCCAGCAGGCCAGCCTACAATGAGCAGTTCTTC. Its protein is CASRPAYNEQFF.